One TCR beta chain is described in this entry. These data originate in a study of blood T cell repertoires in COVID-19. Study context: Samples came from the United States, Italy and Spain, spanning acute and convalescent COVID-19.

CDR3 length: 11 amino acids. The V end was cut by 6 bases, the J end by 2 bases, with 8 bases between. CDR1 and CDR2 from the germline V gene are DFQATT and SNEGSKA (reference sequence). How the authors handled the data: For nucleated cells, counts were estimated from reference gene primer amplification. The protocol was immunoSEQ multiplex PCR, while the TCRdb copy is restricted to in-frame clones and leaves out a portion. From that table come the V and J calls and clone size; the DNA was used to work out D and trimming. The sample records around 22,000 clones, about 90% being singletons. The source is a human donor with active COVID-19. The donor label of this sample is uncertain. The V and J genes are TRBV20-1 and TRBJ2-7; tentatively, D is TRBD1 (6 bases). The sequenced material came from peripheral blood. In DNA, the CDR3 is TGCAGTGCCGGGACAACCTACGAGCAGTACTTC. The encoded protein is CSAGTTYEQYF.